The 7 T cell receptor beta chains below all came from one sample that was sequenced in a study of graft-versus-host responses after intestinal transplantation. Labeling with CFSE marked roughly 200,000 responder cells, which were plated with roughly 200,000 irradiated, violet-dye-labeled stimulator cells. The protocol was immunoSEQ multiplex PCR, while the TCRdb copy is restricted to in-frame clones and leaves out a portion. This table has several thousand clones, about 43% appearing once. This specimen consisted of alloreactive CD8+ T cells from a mixed lymphocyte reaction culture, obtained before transplantation. Indicated subset: CFSE-low proliferating T cells sorted from approximately 6-day pre-transplant mixed lymphocyte reaction (GvH or HvG direction). Receptors originate from a human patient who was an organ donor for intestinal transplantation.

This clone is labeled medium-sized. V and J are TRBV6-1 and TRBJ2-7, with a weak D call TRBD1 (6 bases). The CDR3 contains 14 residues. V shed 3 bases and J shed 5 bases, with 14 bases lying between them. Germline V gene data show CDR1 as MNHNS and CDR2 as SASEGT. The CDR3 DNA is TGTGCCAGCAGTGATTACAGGGTTCGGGACGAGCAGTACTTC. It codes for CASSDYRVRDEQYF.

This clone was found a few times. The chain uses TRBV30 and TRBJ1-2; 8 bases align to TRBD1. Germline CDR1 GTSNPN, CDR2 SVGIG (reference sequence). CDR3 size: 16 residues. The junction had 10 bases not matched to a gene; V was cut back by 3 bases and J by 1 base. CDR3 in DNA: TGTGCCTGGAGAACCGAGACAGGGGCCAATAACTATGGCTACACCTTC. Protein: CAWRTETGANNYGYTF.

The chain combines TRBV10-3 with TRBJ1-2; 7 nucleotides align to TRBD1. The V segment lost 6 bases and the J segment 4 bases; nucleotides outside the gene matches: 14. The V gene's germline CDR1 is ENHRY and CDR2 SYGVKD. CDR3 size: 16 residues. CDR3 sequence (DNA): TGTGCCATCAGATTTAAGAGGACAGGCTCCTTCTATGGCTACACCTTC. As protein: CAIRFKRTGSFYGYTF.

This clone ranks as medium-sized. The chain is built from TRBV28 and TRBJ2-3; 9 bases fit TRBD2. CDR1 is MDHEN and CDR2 is SYDVKM in the germline V gene. V gave up 2 bases and J gave up 3 bases; unmatched junction bases: 3. CDR3 size: 15 residues. DNA of the CDR3: TGTGCCAGCAGTTTACCTACTAGCGGGACAGATACGCAGTATTTT. Protein product: CASSLPTSGTDTQYF. Supplemented by reference TRBV28 and TRBJ2-3, the full variable domain reads DVKVTQSSRYLVKRTGEKVFLECVQDMDHENMFWYRQDPGLGLRLIYFSYDVKMKEKGDIPEGYSVSREKKERFSLILESASTNQTSMYLCASSLPTSGTDTQYFGPGTRLTVL.

The chain couples TRBV5-3 to TRBJ1-3; tentative D call: TRBD1 (6 bases). TRBV5-3 is an ORF, and what it does is uncertain. This CDR3 has 15 amino acids. The ends were cut back, 6 bases at V and 1 base at J, with 14 bases in the middle. As DNA, the CDR3 is TGTGCCAGAAAGGCAAGGGGGGGTTCTGGAAACACCATATATTTT. Encoded protein: CARKARGGSGNTIYF.

This clone was seen only once. The genes are TRBV2 and TRBJ2-7, with TRBD2 as a possible D gene (6 bases). The germline V gene has CDR1 SNHLY and CDR2 FYNNEI. The CDR3 is 16 residues long. Trimming pared 2 bases from V and 3 bases from J, leaving 17 bases between. CDR3 in DNA: TGTGCCAGCAGTGAACATAGGAGGGTTAAAAACTACGAGCAGTACTTC. It translates to CASSEHRRVKNYEQYF. Together with reference TRBV2 and TRBJ2-7, the CDR3 gives the full variable domain: EPEVTQTPSHQVTQMGQEVILRCVPISNHLYFYWYRQILGQKVEFLVSFYNNEISEKSEIFDDQFSVERPDGSNFTLKIRSTKLEDSAMYFCASSEHRRVKNYEQYFGPGTRLTVT.

This rearrangement joins TRBV4-3 to TRBJ2-1; 7 bases are shared with TRBD2. Germline V gene data show CDR1 as LGHNA and CDR2 as YSLEER. V was pared by 1 base and J by 4 bases, with 7 bases of the junction left unmatched. The length of the CDR3 is 16 residues. This CDR3 is CASSQGTQREYNEQFF. CDR3 DNA: TGCGCCAGCAGCCAAGGGACCCAGCGGGAATACAATGAGCAGTTCTTC.